The clone carrying this T cell receptor (beta chain) was observed a single time. Produced via immunoSEQ multiplex PCR; TCRdb's table is partial and in-frame only. Altogether about 85,000 clones are present, 90% being singletons, with the ten largest covering about 4%. This entry is derived from a study of control samples from healthy donors and cancer patients. Germline V CDR1 and CDR2: SGHTS, YDEGEE. The CDR3 has 13 amino acids. Deletions cut 0 bases from V and 4 bases from J, with 4 bases between. The receptor comes from a woman aged 18-35 years in good health. This chain links TRBV5-8 with TRBJ1-4; D uncertain. Sequenced: blood. The CDR3 protein is CASSLDRNEKLFF. The DNA for the CDR3 is TGTGCCAGCAGCTTGGACCGTAATGAAAAACTGTTTTTT.